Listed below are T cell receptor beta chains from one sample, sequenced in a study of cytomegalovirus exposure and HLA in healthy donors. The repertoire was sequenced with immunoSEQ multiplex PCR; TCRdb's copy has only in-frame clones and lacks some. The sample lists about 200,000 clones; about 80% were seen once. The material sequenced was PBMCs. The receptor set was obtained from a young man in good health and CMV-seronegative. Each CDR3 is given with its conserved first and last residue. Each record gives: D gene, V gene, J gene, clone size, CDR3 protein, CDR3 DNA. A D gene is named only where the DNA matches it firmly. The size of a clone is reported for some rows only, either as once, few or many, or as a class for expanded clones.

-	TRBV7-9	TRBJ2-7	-	CASSAPLALSYEQYF	TGTGCCAGCAGCGCCCCACTAGCCCTAAGCTACGAGCAGTACTTC
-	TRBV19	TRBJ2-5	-	CASSMARVGQETQYF	TGTGCCAGTAGTATGGCCAGGGTAGGCCAAGAGACCCAGTACTTC
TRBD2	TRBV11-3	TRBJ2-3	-	CASTSLAVTDTQYF	TGTGCCAGCACCTCACTAGCGGTCACAGATACGCAGTATTTT
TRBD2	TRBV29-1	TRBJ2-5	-	CSVELAGAGETQYF	TGCAGCGTTGAGCTAGCGGGGGCCGGGGAGACCCAGTACTTC
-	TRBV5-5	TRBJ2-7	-	CASSPTAPPSSYEQYF	TGTGCCAGCAGCCCTACCGCCCCACCAAGCTCCTACGAGCAGTACTTC
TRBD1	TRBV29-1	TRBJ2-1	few	CSALETGLSNEQFF	TGCAGCGCTCTGGAGACAGGGTTGAGTAATGAGCAGTTCTTC
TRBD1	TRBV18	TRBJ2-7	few	CASSPRQGATGTYEQYF	TGTGCCAGCTCACCCAGACAGGGGGCTACTGGCACTTACGAGCAGTACTTC
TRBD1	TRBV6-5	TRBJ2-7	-	CASSWDSSYEQYF	TGTGCCAGCAGTTGGGACAGCTCCTACGAGCAGTACTTC
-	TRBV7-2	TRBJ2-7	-	CASSFGQYEQYF	TGTGCCAGCAGCTTTGGACAGTACGAGCAGTACTTC
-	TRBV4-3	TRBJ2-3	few	CASSQGLGAGPQDTQYF	TGCGCCAGCAGCCAAGGCTTAGGAGCAGGGCCTCAAGATACGCAGTATTTT
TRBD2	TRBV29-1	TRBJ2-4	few	CSGRLATENIQYF	TGCAGCGGGAGACTAGCCACGGAAAACATTCAGTACTTC
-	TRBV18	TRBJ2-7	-	CASSPTGSYEQYF	TGTGCCAGCTCACCAACGGGATCCTACGAGCAGTACTTC
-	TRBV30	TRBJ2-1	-	CAWSVSGNDFF	TGTGCCTGGAGTGTATCGGGGAACGATTTCTTC
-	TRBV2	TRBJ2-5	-	CASSENSPHNGETQYF	TGTGCCAGCAGTGAGAACAGTCCACACAATGGGGAGACCCAGTACTTC
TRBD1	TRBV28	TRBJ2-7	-	CASSWAQDRVNYEQYF	TGTGCCAGCAGTTGGGCTCAAGACAGGGTGAACTACGAGCAGTACTTC
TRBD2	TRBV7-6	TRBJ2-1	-	CASSLGDYSNNEQFF	TGTGCCAGCAGCTTAGGGGACTACTCTAACAATGAGCAGTTCTTC
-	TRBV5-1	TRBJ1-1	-	CASSLRLMNTEAFF	TGCGCCAGCAGCTTGAGACTAATGAACACTGAAGCTTTCTTT
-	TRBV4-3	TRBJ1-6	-	CASSPAGGRVAGMSSYNSPLHF	TGCGCCAGCAGCCCCGCGGGGGGGCGCGTTGCCGGGATGAGCTCCTATAATTCACCCCTCCACTTT
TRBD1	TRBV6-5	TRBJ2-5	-	CASGRTGLQETQYF	TGTGCCAGCGGACGGACAGGGTTACAAGAGACCCAGTACTTC
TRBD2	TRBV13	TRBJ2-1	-	CASSLAAGGSYNEQFF	TGTGCCAGCAGCTTAGCAGCGGGGGGATCCTACAATGAGCAGTTCTTC
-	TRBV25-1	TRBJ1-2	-	CASSATGQNYGYTF	TGTGCCAGCAGTGCTACAGGCCAGAACTATGGCTACACCTTC
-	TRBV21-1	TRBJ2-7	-	CASSKGGTYEQYF	TGTGCCAGCAGCAAAGGAGGAACCTACGAGCAGTACTTC
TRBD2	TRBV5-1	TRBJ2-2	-	CASSLSGGADTGELFF	TGCGCCAGCAGCTTGTCCGGGGGGGCCGACACCGGGGAGCTGTTTTTT
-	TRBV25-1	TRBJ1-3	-	CASSLTGPANTIYF	TGTGCCAGCAGCCTGACAGGCCCGGCGAACACCATATATTTT
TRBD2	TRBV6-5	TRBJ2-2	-	CASSYSGGDTGELFF	TGTGCCAGCAGTTACTCCGGGGGGGACACCGGGGAGCTGTTTTTT